The clone carrying this T cell receptor beta chain was picked up a small number of times. The antigen is unknown. Preparation of the TCRbeta library involved a method that used unique molecular identifiers. TCRdb processed the PCR reads anew with MiXCR; each CDR3 protein has one entry. Of roughly 420,000 distinct CDR3 sequences listed, 15% to 20% are singletons. The sample belongs to a study of T-cell reconstitution after alpha-beta-depleted transplantation in children. General study points: Counts and diversity of T cells one year after transplant came mostly from newly produced T cells. At around two months after transplant, the alpha-beta T cells were reportedly derived from several hundred expanded clones that came from non-depleted graft cells. Certain patients had high TCRbeta diversity at day 60, and it came from recipient T cells and thymic progenitors that survived.

The CDR3 runs to 11 residues. Trimming took off 7 bases at V and 8 bases at J, with 11 bases between the two ends. The V call is TRBV12-3 or TRBV12-4, the J call TRBJ1-2; D gene uncertain. Sequenced material: PBMCs, mostly from graft donor cells, taken 360 days after TCRalphabeta/CD19-depleted stem cell transplant. The receptor comes from a boy younger than two who had a stem cell transplant for Wiskott-Aldrich syndrome, so the T cells may come from the graft donor. Written as DNA, the CDR3 is TGTGCCAGCAACCTTAAGTCCGGCTACACCTTC. Its protein is CASNLKSGYTF.